This TCR beta chain is drawn from a study of identical twins. As to this clonotype: What it recognizes is unknown.

Broader study findings: Insertions were fewer in abundant cord blood beta clonotypes, whereas memory repertoires showed none of this pattern.

TCRdb re-called the 5' RACE reads through MiXCR, storing one row per CDR3 protein. The repertoire holds around 680,000 distinct CDR3 sequences, with more than 6.5% as singletons. These records were also assigned to another study, of yellow fever vaccine responses in identical twins.

This receptor was identified in a woman under 30 in good health. The sequencing input was PBMCs.

The CDR3 region has the DNA TGTGCCAGCAGTTACCGCGGCGGGGTAGTTAGGACCGGGGAGCTGTTTTTT. Protein product: CASSYRGGVVRTGELFF. The chain joins TRBV6-5 to TRBJ2-2; a possible D gene is TRBD2 (6 bases). V gave up 2 bases and J gave up 5 bases, with 18 bases separating them. The CDR3 covers 17 residues. Germline assignment: CDR1 MNHEY and CDR2 SVGAGI.